This TCR beta chain was recorded in a study of beta chain features in type 1 diabetes. A few counts support this clone. Investigators reverse transcribed all isolated RNA, so they sequenced expressed TCRB transcripts. Clones were read by immunoSEQ multiplex PCR, and TCRdb kept only the in-frame ones, dropping some. The sample has roughly 40,000 clones, about half seen once. Trimming removed 5 bases at V and 3 bases at J, with 17 bases between. This CDR3 is 16 amino acids long. The V gene's germline CDR1 is SGHTA and CDR2 FQGTGA. The TCR was taken from a woman under 30 in good health. The sequenced sample was central memory CD4+ T cells from blood. This sequence joins TRBV7-3 and TRBJ2-1, with D perhaps TRBD2 (7 bases). In DNA, the CDR3 is TGTGCCAGCAGCCTCGGAGGGGGGGCGATCTACAATGAGCAGTTCTTC. As protein: CASSLGGGAIYNEQFF.